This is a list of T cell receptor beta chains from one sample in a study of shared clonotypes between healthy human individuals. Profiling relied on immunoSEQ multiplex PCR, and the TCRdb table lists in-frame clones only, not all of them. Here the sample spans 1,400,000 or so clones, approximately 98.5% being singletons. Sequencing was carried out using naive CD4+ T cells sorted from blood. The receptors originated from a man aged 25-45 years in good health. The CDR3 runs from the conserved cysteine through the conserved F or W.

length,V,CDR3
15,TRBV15,CATSKDVPGANVLTF
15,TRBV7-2,CASSHRVLVIDEQFF
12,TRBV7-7,CASSLTSSEQYF
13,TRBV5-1,CASSLEMGGGYTF
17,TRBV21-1,CASSAKERQDAANEQFF
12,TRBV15,CATSRGRSEQFF
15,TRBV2,CASSLSRQDIYGYTF
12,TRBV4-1,CASSQREDTQYF
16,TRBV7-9,CASSLDRRDGTDTQYF
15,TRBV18,CASSGTGGLRDTQYF
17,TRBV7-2,CASSLRGFGSSNYGYTF
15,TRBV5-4,CASSPGQGGAETQYF
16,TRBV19,CASSSPHRGTNEKLFF
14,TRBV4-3,CASSQDFRGEKLFF
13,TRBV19,CASSMGGRETQYF
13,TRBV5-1,CASSADRVYEQYF
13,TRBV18,CASSRGGRGEQFF
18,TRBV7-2,CASSSRGLAGGRGGEQYF
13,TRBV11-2,CASSPGLVYEQYF
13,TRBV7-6,CASSLDAGGGYTF
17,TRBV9,CASTAGVGGGTGETQYF
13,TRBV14,CASSQRQPGELFF
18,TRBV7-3,CASSSPGGQGPSTDTQYF
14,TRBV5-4,CASSETNSYNEQFF
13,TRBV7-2,CASSVKTAYEQYF
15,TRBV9,CASSVLGLSYNEQFF
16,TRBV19,CASKGTSPTRNQPQHF
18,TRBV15,CATSSAPGLALYLYEQYF
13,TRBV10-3,CAIREGSDNEQFF
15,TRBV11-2,CASSLTGEPTDTQYF
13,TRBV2,CASSASFGNTIYF
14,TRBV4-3,CASSQEWINTEAFF
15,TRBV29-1,CSVEGDRGGRETQYF
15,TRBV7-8,CASSSRVSSYNEQFF
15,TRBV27,CASSSYMDLTYEQYF
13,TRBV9,CASSSRPQETQYF
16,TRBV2,CASRERTGASYNEQFF